What follows are 13 T cell receptor beta chains derived from one specimen sequenced in a study of T-cell memory formation after mild COVID-19. TCRdb fed the 5' RACE reads into MiXCR, producing one record per CDR3 protein. Here the sample spans fewer than 200,000 distinct CDR3 sequences, roughly 18% being singletons. Sequenced material: PBMCs or a T cell subset sorted from them (not recorded which). The origin of the receptors is a man between 18 and 29 years old who had mild COVID-19 (a few samples of this study predate the infection). Cell type and time point are not known.

The chain employs TRBV12-3 or TRBV12-4 and TRBJ2-3; 9 bases map to TRBD2. The CDR3 is 17 residues long. V dropped 7 bases and J dropped 4; count of bases not matched to a gene: 15. CDR3 protein: CASTPLWGSGGPDTQYF. As DNA, the CDR3 is TGTGCCAGCACCCCTCTTTGGGGTAGCGGGGGTCCAGATACGCAGTATTTT.

V is TRBV7-3 and J is TRBJ1-1; D is perhaps TRBD1 (5 bases). Germline V gene sequence: CDR1 SGHTA, CDR2 FQGTGA. The CDR3 contains 13 residues. V was pared by 6 bases and J by 5 bases, with 13 bases between. The DNA for the CDR3 is TGTGCCAGCAGTCCAGGGTTCGGGACTGAAGCTTTCTTT. It translates to CASSPGFGTEAFF.

This chain connects TRBV29-1 to TRBJ2-3, with D tentatively TRBD1 or TRBD2 (6 bases each). V was shortened by 7 bases and J by 0 bases, with 8 bases between the two germline ends. This CDR3 region has 12 residues. Germline V gives CDR1 SQVTM, CDR2 ANQGSEA. DNA of the CDR3: TGCAGCGGGGGGGCTAGCACAGATACGCAGTATTTT. Translation gives CSGGASTDTQYF.

Only a few counts were recorded for this clonotype. The chain recombines TRBV4-1 with TRBJ1-6; possible D gene TRBD1, 6 bases. This CDR3 has 17 amino acids. The V gene's germline CDR1 is MGHRA and CDR2 YSYEKL. V was pared by 0 bases and J by 2 bases, with 11 bases between. The chain's CDR3 is CASSQENRATYNSPLHF. Written as DNA, the CDR3 is TGCGCCAGCAGCCAAGAAAACAGGGCAACCTATAATTCACCCCTCCACTTT.

This chain links TRBV7-9 with TRBJ1-1; unclear D gene. The CDR3 consists of 14 residues. Trimming took 2 bases from V and 1 from J, leaving 8 bases between them. CDR1 is SEHNR, CDR2 FQNEAQ, per germline (reference sequence). The CDR3 DNA sequence: TGTGCCAGCAGCTTAATGGGTGCGAACACTGAAGCTTTCTTT. It translates to CASSLMGANTEAFF.

This clonotype was observed a handful of times. The chain recombines TRBV7-2 with TRBJ1-2; tentatively, D is TRBD1 (6 bases). Germline lookup yields CDR1 SGHTA and CDR2 FQGNSA. Trimming cost V 5 bases and J 4 bases, with 14 bases left between them. This CDR3 contains 14 residues. In DNA, the CDR3 is TGTGCCAGCAGCATCAACAGGGAAGGCTATGGCTACACCTTC. Its protein is CASSINREGYGYTF.

This chain joins TRBV7-8 and TRBJ1-5, with a tentative D call TRBD1 (6 bases). This CDR3 has 16 amino acids. The germline V gene has CDR1 SGHVS and CDR2 FQNEAQ. V was pared by 2 bases and J by 5 bases, with 16 bases between. The CDR3 spells CASSLKAGTSHQPQHF. DNA of the CDR3: TGTGCCAGCAGCTTAAAGGCTGGGACAAGCCATCAGCCCCAGCATTTT. Looking up the rest from reference TRBV7-8 and TRBJ1-5 gives the full variable domain: GAGVSQSPRYKVAKRGQDVALRCDPISGHVSLFWYQQALGQGPEFLTYFQNEAQLDKSGLPSDRFFAERPEGSVSTLKIQRTQQEDSAVYLCASSLKAGTSHQPQHFGDGTRLSIL.

J is TRBJ2-3 and V is TRBV7-9, with D hard to call. This CDR3 has 13 residues. The germline V gene encodes CDR1 SEHNR and CDR2 FQNEAQ (reference sequence). Trimming removed 7 bases from V and 6 bases from J, with 14 bases in between. The CDR3 nucleotides are TGTGCCAGCACCGCTGTCCAGGTGGATACGCAGTATTTT. Translating it yields CASTAVQVDTQYF.

There are a few counts of this clonotype. The genes are TRBV6-2 or TRBV6-3 and TRBJ1-1, with no clear D. Germline V gene data show CDR1 as MNHEY and CDR2 as SVGEGT. The CDR3 is 12 residues long. Deletions cut 7 bases from V and 1 base from J, with 7 bases between. The DNA of the CDR3 is TGTGCCAGCAAGGTCGGGAACACTGAAGCTTTCTTT. This translates into CASKVGNTEAFF.

The chain uses TRBV4-1 and TRBJ1-2; the D is unclear. Trimming pared 1 base from V and 6 bases from J, leaving 15 bases between. Germline assignment: CDR1 MGHRA and CDR2 YSYEKL. The CDR3 sequence is 15 residues long. CDR3 sequence (DNA): TGCGCCAGCAGCCAAGTTAGGCAGATCTCCCATGGCTACACCTTC. Translating it yields CASSQVRQISHGYTF.

The chain couples TRBV5-1 to TRBJ1-4; 7 bases are a match to TRBD1. CDR1 and CDR2 (germline): SGHRS, YFSETQ. The CDR3 loop spans 13 amino acids. The J segment lost 5 bases and the V segment lost 7 bases, leaving 5 bases of the junction unmatched. The CDR3 DNA is TGCGCCAGCGGTACAGGGGAGAATGAAAAACTGTTTTTT. This gives the protein CASGTGENEKLFF.

This sequence joins TRBV20-1 and TRBJ1-4; D call uncertain. The CDR3 is 14 residues long. Germline lookup yields CDR1 DFQATT and CDR2 SNEGSKA (reference sequence). V was pared by 1 base and J by 4 bases, with 10 bases between. In DNA, the CDR3 is TGCAGTGCTAGAGTTGGATCGGGTAATGAAAAACTGTTTTTT. It yields the protein CSARVGSGNEKLFF.

There are a few counts of this clonotype. The V call is TRBV5-1, the J call TRBJ1-1; D gene ambiguous. This CDR3 region has 14 residues. Germline CDR1 is SGHRS and CDR2 is YFSETQ. V shed 6 bases and J shed 0 bases, with 12 bases lying between them. CDR3 amino acids: CASKSAQLNTEAFF. The CDR3 nucleotides are TGCGCCAGCAAGTCTGCACAGCTGAACACTGAAGCTTTCTTT.